The rows below give T cell receptor beta chains drawn from one sample of a study of CD8 T cells in Susac syndrome. Each CDR3 protein is one row after TCRdb ran MiXCR on the immunoSEQ multiplex PCR reads. The sample contains 140,000 or so distinct CDR3 sequences, roughly 95% of which appear only once. Specimen: CD4+ T cells from PBMCs. Every receptor here comes from a human donor in good health. Both conserved end residues are part of each CDR3. The order of the fields is V gene, clone size, D gene, J gene, CDR3 DNA, CDR3 protein. D genes are given only for firm matches. Size is omitted from some rows. Given values are once, few, many or a class for expanded clones.

TRBV30	-	-	TRBJ2-1	TGTGCCTGGAGTGTACATCCGGGGATGGAGCAGTTCTTC	CAWSVHPGMEQFF
TRBV20-1	-	TRBD1	TRBJ2-1	TGCAGTGCTAAGGACAGGGGAGGTAACAATGAGCAGTTCTTC	CSAKDRGGNNEQFF
TRBV2	-	TRBD1	TRBJ1-1	TGTGCCAGCAGCGAACAGGGGATGAACACTGAAGCTTTCTTT	CASSEQGMNTEAFF
TRBV7-9	-	TRBD2	TRBJ2-5	TGTGCCAGCAGGGGACTAGCGGGAGTCGGTTCGCGGGAGACCCAGTACTTC	CASRGLAGVGSRETQYF
TRBV15	once	-	TRBJ1-1	TGTGCCACCAGCAGAGATTTTGGCAGGGAAGCTTTCTTT	CATSRDFGREAFF
TRBV2	-	-	TRBJ1-2	TGTGCCAGCAGTGAATGGCTATTCTATGGCTACACCTTC	CASSEWLFYGYTF
TRBV3-1	-	-	TRBJ1-2	TGTGCCAGCAGCCAAGAGGCCGGGACCTATGGCTACACCTTC	CASSQEAGTYGYTF
TRBV29-1	few	-	TRBJ2-1	TGCAGCGTTGAAGGGACCGCCTACAATGAGCAGTTCTTC	CSVEGTAYNEQFF
TRBV20-1	-	-	TRBJ2-1	TGCAGTGCTAGAGATGGGAACGAGGATGAGCAGTTCTTC	CSARDGNEDEQFF
TRBV20-1	-	TRBD2	TRBJ2-7	TGCAGTGTTCGGACTAGCGGGAGGGACGAGCAGTACTTC	CSVRTSGRDEQYF
TRBV29-1	-	-	TRBJ1-3	TGCAGCGTGAGAGGGTCTGGAAACACCATATATTTT	CSVRGSGNTIYF
TRBV2	-	-	TRBJ1-2	TGTGCCAGCAGTGCTGGGACTAACTATGGCTACACCTTC	CASSAGTNYGYTF
TRBV19	-	-	TRBJ1-5	TGTGCCAGTAGTCTGGGCGGCCAGCCCCAGCATTTT	CASSLGGQPQHF
TRBV20-1	-	-	TRBJ2-7	TGCAGTGCTAGAGTCGATATCCGGGACCGACGCTACGAGCAGTACTTC	CSARVDIRDRRYEQYF
TRBV29-1	-	-	TRBJ2-1	TGCAGCGTGGAAGGGGCCAATGAGCAGTTCTTC	CSVEGANEQFF
TRBV11-2	-	TRBD1	TRBJ2-7	TGTGCCAGAACACTTAGGGAAAGCAAGGGACAGCCCCCCTACGAGCAGTACTTC	CARTLRESKGQPPYEQYF
TRBV24-1	-	-	TRBJ1-2	TGTGCCACCAGTGATACGGGACGGGACTATGGCTACACCTTC	CATSDTGRDYGYTF
TRBV20-1	-	-	TRBJ2-7	TGCAGTGCTAGTTCGACTAGTAGGTACGAGCAGTACTTC	CSASSTSRYEQYF
TRBV10-3	-	-	TRBJ1-1	TGTGCCATCAGTGATCCTCCCCAGCGCACTGAAGCTTTCTTT	CAISDPPQRTEAFF
TRBV12-3/TRBV12-4	-	-	TRBJ2-5	TGTGCCAGCAGTTTCTTGGGAGAGACCCAGTACTTC	CASSFLGETQYF
TRBV5-4	-	-	TRBJ2-1	TGTGCCAGCAGCGCGGCCCGGCGGGTCGGACCTCATGAGCAGTTCTTC	CASSAARRVGPHEQFF
TRBV4-2	-	-	TRBJ2-1	TGTGCCAGCAGCCAAGACCCGAGGGGCCCTCTCAATGAGCAGTTCTTC	CASSQDPRGPLNEQFF
TRBV19	-	-	TRBJ2-2	TGTGCCAGTAGTATGCAAAGTTCGAACACCGGGGAGCTGTTTTTT	CASSMQSSNTGELFF
TRBV6-6	-	-	TRBJ2-1	TGTGCCAGCAGCTCCGGGATCCAATACGAGTACAATGAGCAGTTCTTC	CASSSGIQYEYNEQFF
TRBV20-1	-	-	TRBJ2-4	TGCAGTGCTTTCACAGGGCTCTTAGCCAAAAACATTCAGTACTTC	CSAFTGLLAKNIQYF
TRBV27	-	TRBD1	TRBJ2-7	TGTGCCAGCAGTTCCCCAGGGGACAGGGGCAGGGAGCAGTACTTC	CASSSPGDRGREQYF
TRBV12-3/TRBV12-4	-	-	TRBJ1-1	TGTGCCAGCAGTCTGGACACCGGGAACACTGAAGCTTTCTTT	CASSLDTGNTEAFF
TRBV9	-	TRBD2	TRBJ2-5	TGTGCCAGCACCCCAACTAGCGGCCAAGAGACCCAGTACTTC	CASTPTSGQETQYF
TRBV7-9	-	-	TRBJ2-7	TGTGCCAGCAGCGGCGTGGTTGTGGGTGGGAACTCCTACGAGCAGTACTTC	CASSGVVVGGNSYEQYF
TRBV12-3/TRBV12-4	once	-	TRBJ1-2	TGTGCCAGCAGTTTACGTGCAGGGCTTACCGAGGGTTACTATGGCTACACCTTC	CASSLRAGLTEGYYGYTF
TRBV7-8	-	-	TRBJ2-7	TGTGCCAGCAGCTTCCGGACTGGCAACTCCTACGAGCAGTACTTC	CASSFRTGNSYEQYF
TRBV7-8	once	TRBD2	TRBJ2-5	TGTGCCAGCAGCTTGTACAGACTAGCTCAAGAGACCCAGTACTTC	CASSLYRLAQETQYF
TRBV28	-	-	TRBJ2-6	TGTGCCAGCGCCTCAGGTCCGGTGAGGGTCCTGACTTTC	CASASGPVRVLTF
TRBV30	-	TRBD2	TRBJ2-1	TGTGCCTGGAGAATTACGGGACTAGCGGGGGTCTCCTACAATGAGCAGTTCTTC	CAWRITGLAGVSYNEQFF
TRBV29-1	-	-	TRBJ2-2	TGCAGCGCCCGAGGGGGGGCGCTCTCCGGGGAGCTGTTTTTT	CSARGGALSGELFF
TRBV12-3/TRBV12-4	-	TRBD1	TRBJ1-2	TGTGCCAGCAGTTTATGGACAGGGGGTAGTTCTAGCTATGGCTACACCTTC	CASSLWTGGSSSYGYTF
TRBV27	-	TRBD1	TRBJ2-3	TGTGCCAGCAGCAAGACAGGGGCCATGTCAGATACGCAGTATTTT	CASSKTGAMSDTQYF
TRBV5-6	-	TRBD1	TRBJ2-7	TGTGCCAGCAGCAAAGCGGGACAGGGTTTCTACGAGCAGTACTTC	CASSKAGQGFYEQYF
TRBV9	once	TRBD1	TRBJ1-1	TGTGCCAGCAGCGTAGGGGGACAGATGAACACTGAAGCTTTCTTT	CASSVGGQMNTEAFF
TRBV20-1	once	-	TRBJ2-5	TGCAGTGGGGGTCTTTCAGCCGGCCCCGTTCAAGAGACCCAGTACTTC	CSGGLSAGPVQETQYF
TRBV29-1	-	-	TRBJ1-3	TGCAGCGTTGAATACCTCTCTGGAAACACCATATATTTT	CSVEYLSGNTIYF
TRBV4-1	-	TRBD2	TRBJ2-2	TGCGCCAGCAGCCCCATACTAGCGGGAGAGGTCGGGGAGCTGTTTTTT	CASSPILAGEVGELFF
TRBV20-1	-	-	TRBJ2-1	TGCAGTGCTATTTTCGGGGGAGGCTCGAGCTCCTACAATGAGCAGTTCTTC	CSAIFGGGSSSYNEQFF
TRBV11-2	-	-	TRBJ2-3	TGTGCCAGCAGCTTAGAGGGCGGGAACGCAGATACGCAGTATTTT	CASSLEGGNADTQYF
TRBV27	-	-	TRBJ2-4	TGTGCCAGCAGTTTAAGTGCAGTCAACATTCAGTACTTC	CASSLSAVNIQYF
TRBV7-8	-	-	TRBJ1-5	TGTGCCAGCAGCTTAGCCCGGCGGACGGGATCAGCCGGCCAGCCCCAGCATTTT	CASSLARRTGSAGQPQHF